Listed here are 8 T cell receptor beta chains from one sample, sequenced in a study of cytomegalovirus exposure and HLA in healthy donors. Method: immunoSEQ multiplex PCR; TCRdb's copy keeps in-frame clones and lacks some. The table records some 140,000 clones, about 86% of them present only once. Sequenced: PBMCs. Source of these receptors: a human donor in good health.

The gene calls are TRBV6-5 and TRBJ1-5; no clear D. Germline CDR1 is MNHEY and CDR2 is SVGAGI. The germline V and J ends were trimmed by 5 bases and 5 bases, with 13 bases remaining between them. CDR3 size: 14 residues. The CDR3 is CASSTSGPDQPQHF. CDR3 coding DNA: TGTGCCAGCAGTACTTCAGGCCCCGATCAGCCCCAGCATTTT.

Here the CDR3 reads CASTRGGRGLANTEAFF. CDR3 coding DNA: TGTGCCAGCACCCGAGGGGGGAGGGGTTTGGCCAACACTGAAGCTTTCTTT. V gene TRBV5-4 combines with J gene TRBJ1-1, with D tentatively TRBD1 (6 bases). The V and J ends lost 6 bases and 2 bases respectively, with 23 bases between them. The CDR3 spans 17 residues. CDR1 SGHNT and CDR2 YYREEE come from the germline V gene (reference sequence).

The rearrangement uses TRBV29-1 and TRBJ2-2; possibly TRBD1 for D (5 bases). Germline CDR1 reads SQVTM; CDR2 reads ANQGSEA. Trimming left V 4 bases short and J 5 bases short, with 14 bases between. There are 14 residues in the CDR3. The CDR3 coding sequence is TGCAGCGTTGGAGTGTCAGGGTCAACCGGGGAGCTGTTTTTT. Its translation is CSVGVSGSTGELFF.

The CDR3 region is CASSHEERTTYGYTF. The CDR3 DNA sequence: TGCGCCAGCAGCCATGAGGAAAGAACCACCTATGGCTACACCTTC. This chain links TRBV4-1 with TRBJ1-2; D unclear. CDR1 and CDR2 (germline): MGHRA, YSYEKL. The ends were cut back, 3 bases at V and 4 bases at J, with 15 bases in the middle. The CDR3 spans 15 residues.

In DNA form, the CDR3 reads TGTGCCACCAGCAGGCGGACAGGGGTGGGCACTGAAGCTTTCTTT. The encoded protein is CATSRRTGVGTEAFF. The chain uses TRBV15 and TRBJ1-1; 9 nucleotides line up with TRBD1. In germline, CDR1 is LNHNV, CDR2 YYDKDF (reference sequence). V gave up 3 bases and J gave up 4 bases; unmatched junction bases: 6. The CDR3 extends over 15 amino acids. The full variable domain, rest sourced from reference TRBV15 and TRBJ1-1, is DAMVIQNPRYQVTQFGKPVTLSCSQTLNHNVMYWYQQKSSQAPKLLFHYYDKDFNNEADTPDNFQSRRPNTSFCFLDIRSPGLGDTAMYLCATSRRTGVGTEAFFGQGTRLTVV.

The rearrangement joins TRBV5-1 to TRBJ2-6; 8 bases agree with TRBD1. This CDR3 region has 18 residues. V lost 4 bases, J lost 0 bases, and 9 bases stayed unmatched. The V gene's germline CDR1 is SGHRS and CDR2 YFSETQ. Written as DNA, the CDR3 is TGCGCCAGCAGCGAATGGACAGGGCCTCGCTCTGGGGCCAACGTCCTGACTTTC. Protein product: CASSEWTGPRSGANVLTF.

The chain is built from TRBV4-3 and TRBJ1-2; the D gene is possibly TRBD1 (5 bases). CDR3 length: 16 residues. Trimming took off 1 base at V and 4 bases at J, with 16 bases between the two ends. Germline loops: CDR1 LGHNA, CDR2 YSLEER. The CDR3 bases are TGCGCCAGCAGCCAAGGGTCGGGACCGGGAGGCTATGGCTACACCTTC. Protein: CASSQGSGPGGYGYTF.

The genes are TRBV19 and TRBJ2-3; D possibly corresponds to TRBD1 (7 bases). Germline-derived CDR1 and CDR2 are LNHDA and SQIVND (reference sequence). This CDR3 has 17 amino acids. V was pared by 9 bases and J by 0 bases, with 22 bases between. The DNA of the CDR3 is TGTGCCAGCAATGAAAACAGGGGACTCGCGAGCACAGATACGCAGTATTTT. Translated, it gives CASNENRGLASTDTQYF. Complete variable domain (other parts from reference TRBV19 and TRBJ2-3): DGGITQSPKYLFRKEGQNVTLSCEQNLNHDAMYWYRQDPGQGLRLIYYSQIVNDFQKGDIAEGYSVSREKKESFPLTVTSAQKNPTAFYLCASNENRGLASTDTQYFGPGTRLTVL.